Detailed here is one T cell receptor (beta chain). This sample was included in a study of OX40 agonist ivuxolimab in advanced cancers. Autoimmune disease history or systemic immunosuppression led to patients being barred. The germline V gene has CDR1 SGHTA and CDR2 FQGNSA. The CDR3 contains 13 residues. V lost 2 bases to trimming and J lost 3 bases, with 7 bases between them. Assay used: immunoSEQ multiplex PCR; TCRdb lists only in-frame clones, some missing. The sample lists under 80,000 clones, 80% to 90% occurring once. The rearrangement joins TRBV7-2 to TRBJ2-5; unclear D gene. The sequence was collected from an adult with an advanced solid tumor such as melanoma, head and neck, liver or kidney cancer. Sample: CD4+ or CD8+ T cells sorted from blood, taken in a trial of the OX40 agonist ivuxolimab. In nucleotides, the CDR3 is TGTGCCAGCAGCTTAAAAGCTGAAGAGACCCAGTACTTC. Translating it yields CASSLKAEETQYF.